The rows below give T cell receptor beta chains drawn from one sample of a study of blood T cell repertoires in COVID-19. Generated by immunoSEQ multiplex PCR, the TCRdb table keeps only in-frame clones and is missing some. This sample yields about 300,000 clones, of which 70% to 90% are seen a single time; roughly 1.3% belongs to the top ten. Sequencing input: peripheral blood. These receptor sequences come from a man in his 70s with acute or convalescent COVID-19. The CDR3 runs from the conserved cysteine through the conserved F or W.

CDR3 protein: CAWSVKTGLTQHF
V gene: TRBV30

CDR3 protein: CASRTQGSEKLFF
V gene: TRBV28

CDR3 protein: CASTMGDNYGYTF
V gene: TRBV6-5

CDR3 protein: CSVEGGTAYGYTF
V gene: TRBV29-1

CDR3 protein: CASSLAGGNQPQHF
V gene: TRBV4-2

CDR3 protein: CASSLRETQYF
V gene: TRBV5-1

CDR3 protein: CASSFTSGEETQYF
V gene: TRBV28

CDR3 protein: CASSLEFGSYTF
V gene: TRBV5-1

CDR3 protein: CASSSRQGGNTEAFF
V gene: TRBV6-2/TRBV6-3

CDR3 protein: CASSPRIVTIGIGNEQFF
V gene: TRBV4-3

CDR3 protein: CARVLTGSTGTGELFF
V gene: TRBV27

CDR3 protein: CSARDNRGSYNSPLHF
V gene: TRBV20-1

CDR3 protein: CAISDTQGRGANVLTF
V gene: TRBV10-3

CDR3 protein: CASSPDRNYGYTF
V gene: TRBV3-1/TRBV3-2

CDR3 protein: CASSLNQATGDTQYF
V gene: TRBV7-2

CDR3 protein: CASSFTGNKFF
V gene: TRBV5-6

CDR3 protein: CASSQDGSGSADTQYF
V gene: TRBV3-1/TRBV3-2

CDR3 protein: CASSFQGRTVEQYF
V gene: TRBV7-2

CDR3 protein: CASSPGQGAYGYTF
V gene: TRBV3-1/TRBV3-2

CDR3 protein: CATSDWLAGGNEQFF
V gene: TRBV24-1

CDR3 protein: CASSSQDRGLKLFF
V gene: TRBV2

CDR3 protein: CASSPLGLAQETQYF
V gene: TRBV7-2

CDR3 protein: CASSPTRGRAESYEQYF
V gene: TRBV7-9

CDR3 protein: CASSFSDRGPDTQYF
V gene: TRBV27

CDR3 protein: CASSPGQGDYGYTF
V gene: TRBV2

CDR3 protein: CASRLGGSAGNIQYF
V gene: TRBV6-5

CDR3 protein: CASSPVGSNEKLFF
V gene: TRBV9

CDR3 protein: CASSFRQGVDGYTF
V gene: TRBV5-1

CDR3 protein: CASSQDRLNTEAFF
V gene: TRBV18

CDR3 protein: CATTGGFNYGYTF
V gene: TRBV28